The next 2 T cell receptor beta chains were all read from a single sample in a study of shared clonotypes between healthy human individuals. CD8 cells classed as naive were CD45RO-negative and positively selected for CCR7, excluding terminally differentiated effector memory CD45RA+ cells. Method: immunoSEQ multiplex PCR; TCRdb's copy keeps in-frame clones and lacks some. Among 750,000 to 1,000,000 clones listed, 85% to 95% were seen once. Sequencing was done on a sample of naive CD8+ T cells sorted from blood. The receptors stem from a man aged 25-40 years in good health.

The CDR3 region has the DNA TGTGCCAGCTCACGCGCCGTCCCCGGGTCAGATACGCAGTATTTT. This codes for CASSRAVPGSDTQYF. The chain employs TRBV18 and TRBJ2-3, with unresolved D. The CDR3 contains 15 residues. The germline V gene encodes CDR1 KGHSH and CDR2 LQKENI. V was clipped by 4 bases and J by 4 bases, with 15 bases between them.

CDR3 sequence reads: CASSFGTYTGELFF. CDR3 DNA sequence: TGTGCCAGCAGTTTTGGGACTTACACCGGGGAGCTGTTTTTT. The rearrangement uses TRBV27 and TRBJ2-2; D is perhaps TRBD2 (6 bases). The CDR3 loop spans 14 amino acids. Per germline, CDR1 MNHEY and CDR2 SMNVEV (reference sequence). Between the trimmed V and J ends, which lost 3 bases and 3 bases, there was a span of 8 bases.